Listed below are T cell receptor beta chains from one sample, sequenced in a study of T cell changes during pregnancy in multiple sclerosis. TCRdb keeps only in-frame clones here, not all; method: immunoSEQ multiplex PCR. The sample records 80,000 to 130,000 clones, roughly nine tenths being singletons. The material was peripheral blood, obtained in the second trimester of pregnancy. These receptors were collected from a female donor with multiple sclerosis, enrolled in a pregnancy study. Both conserved end residues are part of each CDR3. D genes are given only for firm matches. Size is stated for part of the rows, as once, few or many counts, or as a class when the clone is expanded.

V gene	clone size	D gene	CDR3 length	J gene	CDR3 DNA	CDR3 protein
TRBV29-1	-	-	13	TRBJ2-3	TGCAGCGTTGAGGGGGGGCGGTCAGATACGCAGTATTTT	CSVEGGRSDTQYF
TRBV28	-	-	15	TRBJ1-2	TGTGCCAGCACCAGTAACAGGGTAGGCAACTATGGCTACACCTTC	CASTSNRVGNYGYTF
TRBV7-3	-	-	15	TRBJ1-1	TGTGCCAGCAGCACGGGGCGGGGCGCCAAGACTGAAGCTTTCTTT	CASSTGRGAKTEAFF
TRBV15	-	-	16	TRBJ1-5	TGTGCCACCAGCAGAGATCGGCGGGGCCGGGCTCAGCCCCAGCATTTT	CATSRDRRGRAQPQHF
TRBV10-1	few	-	13	TRBJ2-7	TGCGCCAGCAGAACGGGAACCCTGGGAGAGCAGTACTTC	CASRTGTLGEQYF
TRBV5-1	-	TRBD1	15	TRBJ2-3	TGCGCCAGCAGCTTCCAGGACAGGGCCACAGATACGCAGTATTTT	CASSFQDRATDTQYF
TRBV18	once	-	13	TRBJ1-1	TGTGCCAGCTCACCAAATAAGGACAGTGAAGCTTTCTTT	CASSPNKDSEAFF
TRBV2	-	-	12	TRBJ2-7	TGTGCCAGCAGGCCGGGGACCTACGAGCAGTACTTC	CASRPGTYEQYF
TRBV6-1	-	-	9	TRBJ2-7	TGTGCCAGTGGCCACGAGCAGTACTTC	CASGHEQYF
TRBV2	-	TRBD1	13	TRBJ1-2	TGTGCCAGCACCTCAGGGGACAGCTATGGCTACACCTTC	CASTSGDSYGYTF
TRBV5-1	-	-	16	TRBJ2-3	TGCGCCAGCAGCTTTACAGGGCCCGGTGGGACAGATACGCAGTATTTT	CASSFTGPGGTDTQYF
TRBV4-1	-	-	15	TRBJ1-1	TGCGCCAGCAGCCAAGTTCAGATTGGGAACACTGAAGCTTTCTTT	CASSQVQIGNTEAFF
TRBV28	-	-	15	TRBJ2-2	TGTGCCAGCAGTCCCCACAGGGGGGGCACCGGGGAGCTGTTTTTT	CASSPHRGGTGELFF
TRBV30	-	TRBD2	16	TRBJ2-1	TGTGCCTGGAGTGAAGCGGGACTAGCGGCTTACAATGAGCAGTTCTTC	CAWSEAGLAAYNEQFF
TRBV28	-	TRBD1	16	TRBJ1-2	TGTGCCAGCAGTTTCTCCGGACAGGGTGGTTTCGGAGGCTACACCTTC	CASSFSGQGGFGGYTF
TRBV19	-	-	16	TRBJ2-5	TGTGCCAGTAGCGATTGGGGCAGCTCTTCCCAAGAGACCCAGTACTTC	CASSDWGSSSQETQYF
TRBV5-6	-	TRBD1	16	TRBJ2-1	TGTGCCAGCAGCTTTCCCCTCGGGACAGCCTACAATGAGCAGTTCTTC	CASSFPLGTAYNEQFF
TRBV6-5	-	TRBD1	12	TRBJ2-7	TGTGCCAGCAGCAAAACAGGGGCCGAGCAGTACTTC	CASSKTGAEQYF
TRBV2	-	TRBD2	15	TRBJ2-3	TGTGCCAGCAGTGGTCGGGGGGTTAGCACAGATACGCAGTATTTT	CASSGRGVSTDTQYF
TRBV2	-	TRBD1	14	TRBJ1-6	TGTGCCAGCAAAAGGGACAGGTCTAATTCACCCCTCCACTTT	CASKRDRSNSPLHF